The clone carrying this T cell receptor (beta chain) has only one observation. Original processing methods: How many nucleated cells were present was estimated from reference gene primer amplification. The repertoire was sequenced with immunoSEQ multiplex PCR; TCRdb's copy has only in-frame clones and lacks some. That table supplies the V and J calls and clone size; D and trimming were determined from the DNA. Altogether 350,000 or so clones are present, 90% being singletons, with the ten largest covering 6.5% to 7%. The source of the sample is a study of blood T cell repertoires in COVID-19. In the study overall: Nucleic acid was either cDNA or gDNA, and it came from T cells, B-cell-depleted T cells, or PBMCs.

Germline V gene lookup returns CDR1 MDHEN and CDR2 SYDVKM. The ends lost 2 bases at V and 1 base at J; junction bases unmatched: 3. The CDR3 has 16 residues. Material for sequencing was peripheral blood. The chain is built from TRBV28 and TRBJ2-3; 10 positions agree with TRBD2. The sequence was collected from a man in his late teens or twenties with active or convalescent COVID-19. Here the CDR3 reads CASSLSLAGGTDTQYF. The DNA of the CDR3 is TGTGCCAGCAGTTTAAGCCTAGCGGGGGGCACAGATACGCAGTATTTT. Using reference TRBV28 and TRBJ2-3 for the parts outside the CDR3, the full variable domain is DVKVTQSSRYLVKRTGEKVFLECVQDMDHENMFWYRQDPGLGLRLIYFSYDVKMKEKGDIPEGYSVSREKKERFSLILESASTNQTSMYLCASSLSLAGGTDTQYFGPGTRLTVL.